Below, 11 T cell receptor beta chains from the same sample are listed, as sequenced in a study of T-cell memory formation after mild COVID-19. A single record per CDR3 protein comes from TCRdb applying MiXCR to the 5' RACE reads. The table has 270,000 or so distinct CDR3 sequences, over 15% seen once. The sample taken for sequencing was PBMCs or a T cell subset sorted from them (not recorded which). All receptors derive from a man aged 18 to 29 who had mild COVID-19 (a few samples of this study predate the infection). Cell type and time point are not known.

V and J are TRBV9 and TRBJ1-6; 11 nucleotides match TRBD1. Per germline, CDR1 SGDLS and CDR2 YYNGEE. Trimming at V came to 4 bases and at J to 1 base, leaving 4 bases not matched to a gene. This CDR3 contains 17 residues. CDR3 in amino acids: CASSSGQGASYNSPLHF. The CDR3 nucleotides are TGTGCCAGCAGCTCCGGACAGGGGGCTTCCTATAATTCACCCCTCCACTTT.

The chain links TRBV5-1 to TRBJ1-2; D unclear. Germline V gene sequence: CDR1 SGHRS, CDR2 YFSETQ. Deletions cut 0 bases from V and 2 bases from J, with 17 bases between. CDR3 length equals 17 residues. CDR3 amino acids: CASSLDHGVKRNYGYTF. In DNA form, the CDR3 reads TGCGCCAGCAGCTTGGACCACGGAGTTAAAAGGAACTATGGCTACACCTTC.

This clonotype was recorded at least ten times. CDR3 nucleotides: TGCAGCGTTGATGTAGCCTACGAGCAGTACGTC. Its translation is CSVDVAYEQYV. This chain uses TRBV29-1 with TRBJ2-7; D uncertain. V lost 3 bases and J lost 2, with 5 bases in between. Germline V gene lookup returns CDR1 SQVTM and CDR2 ANQGSEA. This CDR3 comprises 11 residues.

There are a few counts of this clonotype. The chain is built from TRBV5-1 and TRBJ2-5; TRBD1 aligns across 9 bases. The germline gives CDR1 SGHRS, CDR2 YFSETQ. The CDR3 totals 15 residues. V lost 3 bases, J lost 3 bases, and 6 bases stayed unmatched. The CDR3 here is CASSWGDRAKETQYF. The CDR3 coding sequence is TGCGCCAGCAGCTGGGGGGACAGGGCGAAAGAGACCCAGTACTTC. The whole variable domain, filled in from reference TRBV5-1 and TRBJ2-5, reads KAGVTQTPRYLIKTRGQQVTLSCSPISGHRSVSWYQQTPGQGLQFLFEYFSETQRNKGNFPGRFSGRQFSNSRSEMNVSTLELGDSALYLCASSWGDRAKETQYFGPGTRLLVL.

This chain links TRBV14 with TRBJ2-3; D uncertain. Germline V gene data show CDR1 as SGHDN and CDR2 as FVKESK. The CDR3 sequence is 17 residues long. V lost 0 bases to trimming and J lost 6 bases, with 19 bases between them. CDR3 sequence (DNA): TGTGCCAGCAGCCAAGATGGGGTAGGAGCTACGTGGGATACGCAGTATTTT. Encoded protein: CASSQDGVGATWDTQYF.

This clonotype was detected ten times or more. This chain uses TRBV7-2 with TRBJ2-5; perhaps TRBD2 as D (6 bases). Per germline, CDR1 SGHTA and CDR2 FQGNSA. Trimming took 5 bases from V and 5 from J, leaving 12 bases between them. The CDR3 totals 13 residues. CDR3 sequence: CASSTQEGETQYF. CDR3 sequence (DNA): TGTGCCAGCAGCACCCAGGAGGGTGAGACCCAGTACTTC.

V is TRBV9 and J is TRBJ1-1; no firm D call. V was cut by 1 base and J by 8 bases, with 15 bases left in between. This CDR3 is built from 14 residues. Germline V lookup: CDR1 SGDLS, CDR2 YYNGEE. CDR3 loop: CASSVRWESSEAFF. The CDR3 DNA reads TGTGCCAGCAGCGTAAGATGGGAGTCCTCCGAAGCTTTCTTT.

This clonotype was detected ten times or more. The gene calls are TRBV5-6 and TRBJ2-5, with D perhaps TRBD2 (6 bases). The V end lost 1 base, the J end lost 5 bases, and 15 bases lay between the germline ends. The CDR3 loop spans 15 amino acids. Germline CDR1 reads SGHDT; CDR2 reads YYEEEE. The chain's CDR3 is CASSLKDGEVETQYF. DNA for the CDR3: TGTGCCAGCAGCTTGAAGGACGGGGAGGTCGAGACCCAGTACTTC.

This clonotype was seen a few times. V usage is TRBV12-3 or TRBV12-4 and J usage is TRBJ1-5; D perhaps matches TRBD1 (5 bases). V lost 5 bases and J 5 bases, leaving 16 bases between the germline ends. The length of the CDR3 is 15 residues. CDR3 amino acids: CASSRTGTGYQPQHF. The CDR3 nucleotides read TGTGCCAGCAGTCGCACGGGGACGGGTTATCAGCCCCAGCATTTT.

This clonotype was counted a few times. The chain recombines TRBV7-6 with TRBJ2-6; either TRBD1 or TRBD2 may fit D (5 bases each). The length of the CDR3 is 22 residues. V was clipped by 3 bases and J by 0 bases, with 27 bases between them. Germline V gene data show CDR1 as SGHVS and CDR2 as FNYEAQ. In nucleotides, the CDR3 is TGTGCCAGCAGCTTGAAGTGGAGAGGGCAGGGCCCACGTGGCTCTGGGGCCAACGTCCTGACTTTC. As protein: CASSLKWRGQGPRGSGANVLTF.

This clonotype appeared a few times. V is TRBV10-3 and J is TRBJ2-3, with TRBD2 matching over 9 bases. The CDR3 sequence is 14 residues long. The germline V gene encodes CDR1 ENHRY and CDR2 SYGVKD. The V segment lost 8 bases and the J segment 6 bases; nucleotides outside the gene matches: 9. CDR3 DNA: TGTGCCATCGACGCGGGGGGGCCAGCTGATACGCAGTATTTT. Translated: CAIDAGGPADTQYF.